This T cell receptor (beta chain) was identified during a study of blood T cell repertoires in COVID-19. Study details: From T cells, B-cell-depleted T cells, or PBMCs came the material, which was cDNA or gDNA.

TCRdb's copy holds only in-frame clones and misses some; the assay was immunoSEQ multiplex PCR. The sample lists about 240,000 clones, around nine tenths occurring once. Losses at the gene ends were 2 bases for V and 5 bases for J; bases not matched to a gene: 7. The germline CDR1 and CDR2 sequences are MNHEY and SVGAGI. The CDR3 contains 15 residues. Assignments of participants to cohorts depended upon their own reported clinical history. Symptom resolution, clearance, or two negative PCRs marked the recovered donors of Cohort 3. The specimen sequenced was PBMCs or T cells enriched from blood (not recorded which). The chain links TRBV6-5 to TRBJ2-5; 8 nucleotides match TRBD2. This TCR was recovered from a man aged 40-49 years who had recovered from COVID-19. CDR3 region: CASSYPGTRGETQYF. The CDR3 DNA follows: TGTGCCAGCAGTTACCCCGGGACTAGGGGGGAGACCCAGTACTTC.